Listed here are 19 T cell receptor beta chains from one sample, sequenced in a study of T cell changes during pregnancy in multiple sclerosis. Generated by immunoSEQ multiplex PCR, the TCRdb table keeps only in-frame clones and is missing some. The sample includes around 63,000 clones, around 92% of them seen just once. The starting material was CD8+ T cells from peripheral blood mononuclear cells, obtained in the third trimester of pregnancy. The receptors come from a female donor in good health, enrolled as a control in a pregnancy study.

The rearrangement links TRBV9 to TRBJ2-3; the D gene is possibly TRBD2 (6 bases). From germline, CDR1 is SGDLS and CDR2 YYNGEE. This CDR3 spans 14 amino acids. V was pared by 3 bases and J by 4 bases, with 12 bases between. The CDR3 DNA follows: TGTGCCAGCAGCGCTGGCTCGGGGGCAGATACGCAGTATTTT. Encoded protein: CASSAGSGADTQYF. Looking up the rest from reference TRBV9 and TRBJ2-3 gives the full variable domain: DSGVTQTPKHLITATGQRVTLRCSPRSGDLSVYWYQQSLDQGLQFLIQYYNGEERAKGNILERFSAQQFPDLHSELNLSSLELGDSALYFCASSAGSGADTQYFGPGTRLTVL.

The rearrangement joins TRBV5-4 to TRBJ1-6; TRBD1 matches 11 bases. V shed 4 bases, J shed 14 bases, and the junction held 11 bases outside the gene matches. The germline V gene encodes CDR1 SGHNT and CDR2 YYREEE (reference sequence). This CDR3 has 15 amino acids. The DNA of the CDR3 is TGTGCCAGCAGCCTCTTCGGGACAGGGGGTCTCACCCTCCACTTT. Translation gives CASSLFGTGGLTLHF.

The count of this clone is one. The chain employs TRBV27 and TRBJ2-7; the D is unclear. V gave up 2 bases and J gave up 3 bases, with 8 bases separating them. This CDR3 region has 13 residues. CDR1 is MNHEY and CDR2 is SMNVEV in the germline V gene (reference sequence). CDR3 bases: TGTGCCAGCAGTTTACGAACTAACTACGAGCAGTACTTC. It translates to CASSLRTNYEQYF.

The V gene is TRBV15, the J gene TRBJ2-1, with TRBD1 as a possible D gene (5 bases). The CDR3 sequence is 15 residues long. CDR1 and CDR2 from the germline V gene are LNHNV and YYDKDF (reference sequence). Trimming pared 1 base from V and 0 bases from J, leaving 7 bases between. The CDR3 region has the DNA TGTGCCACCAGCAGAGTAGGGGTCTCCTACAATGAGCAGTTCTTC. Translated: CATSRVGVSYNEQFF.

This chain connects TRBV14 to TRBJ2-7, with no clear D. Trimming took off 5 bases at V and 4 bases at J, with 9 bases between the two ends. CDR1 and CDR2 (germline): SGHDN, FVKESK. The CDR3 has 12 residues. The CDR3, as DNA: TGTGCCAGCAGCTATAACATTTACGAGCAGTACTTC. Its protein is CASSYNIYEQYF. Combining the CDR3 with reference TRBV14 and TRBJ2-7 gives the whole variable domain EAGVTQFPSHSVIEKGQTVTLRCDPISGHDNLYWYRRVMGKEIKFLLHFVKESKQDESGMPNNRFLAERTGGTYSTLKVQPAELEDSGVYFCASSYNIYEQYFGPGTRLTVT.

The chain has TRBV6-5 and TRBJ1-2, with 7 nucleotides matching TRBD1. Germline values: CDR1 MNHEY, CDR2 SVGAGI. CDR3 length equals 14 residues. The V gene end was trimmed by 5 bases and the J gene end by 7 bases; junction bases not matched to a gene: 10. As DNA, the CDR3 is TGTGCCAGCAGTCCTGCCGGGACAGCTATTGGCTACACCTTC. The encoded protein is CASSPAGTAIGYTF.

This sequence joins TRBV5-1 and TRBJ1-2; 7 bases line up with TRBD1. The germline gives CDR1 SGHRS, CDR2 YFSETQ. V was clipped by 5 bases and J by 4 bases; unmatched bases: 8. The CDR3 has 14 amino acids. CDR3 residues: CASRPNRGIYGYTF. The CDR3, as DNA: TGCGCCAGCAGACCTAACAGGGGCATCTATGGCTACACCTTC.

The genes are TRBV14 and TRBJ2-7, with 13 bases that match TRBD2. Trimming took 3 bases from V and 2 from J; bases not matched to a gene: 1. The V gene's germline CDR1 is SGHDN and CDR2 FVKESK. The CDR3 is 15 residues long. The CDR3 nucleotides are TGTGCCAGCAGCCACGGGACTAGCGGGGCCTACGAGCAGTACTTC. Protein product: CASSHGTSGAYEQYF.

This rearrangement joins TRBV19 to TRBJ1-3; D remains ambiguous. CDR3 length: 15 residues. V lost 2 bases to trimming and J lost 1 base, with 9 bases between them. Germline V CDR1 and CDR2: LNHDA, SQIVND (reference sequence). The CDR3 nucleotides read TGTGCCAGTAGTATATCCTCGGGATCTGGAAACACCATATATTTT. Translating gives CASSISSGSGNTIYF.

In DNA, the CDR3 is TGTGCCAGCAGACAGGTCGGAGGGGGCTGGGGGAACACTGAAGCTTTCTTT. It is translated as CASRQVGGGWGNTEAFF. The chain couples TRBV5-4 to TRBJ1-1; 7 nucleotides match TRBD1. CDR1 and CDR2 (germline): SGHNT, YYREEE (reference sequence). This CDR3 is 17 amino acids long. Trimming removed 5 bases from V and 1 base from J; junction bases left unmatched: 14.

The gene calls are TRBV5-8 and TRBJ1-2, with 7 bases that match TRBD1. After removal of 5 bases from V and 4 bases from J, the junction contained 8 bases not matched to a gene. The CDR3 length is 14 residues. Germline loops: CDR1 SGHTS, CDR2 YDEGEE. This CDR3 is CASRPDRESYGYTF. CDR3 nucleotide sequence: TGTGCCAGCAGACCAGACAGGGAGAGCTATGGCTACACCTTC.

The CDR3 region has the DNA TGCGCCAGCAGCCAAGACAAGGACAGGCTCTACAATGAGCAGTTCTTC. Encoded protein: CASSQDKDRLYNEQFF. The chain recombines TRBV4-3 with TRBJ2-1; 7 positions agree with TRBD1. Germline V gene sequence: CDR1 LGHNA, CDR2 YSLEER. V gave up 0 bases and J gave up 3 bases; unmatched junction bases: 5. CDR3 length: 16 amino acids.

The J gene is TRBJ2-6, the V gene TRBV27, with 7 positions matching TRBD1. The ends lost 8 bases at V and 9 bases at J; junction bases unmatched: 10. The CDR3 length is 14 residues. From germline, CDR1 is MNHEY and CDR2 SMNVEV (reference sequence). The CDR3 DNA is TGTGCCAGCGGAGAGGGACAGTTTTTCAACGTCCTGACTTTC. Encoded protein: CASGEGQFFNVLTF.

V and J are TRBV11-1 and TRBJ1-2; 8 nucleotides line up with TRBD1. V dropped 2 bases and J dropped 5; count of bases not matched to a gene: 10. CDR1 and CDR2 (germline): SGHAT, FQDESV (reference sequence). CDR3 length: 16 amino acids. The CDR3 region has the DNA TGTGCCAGCAGCTTAACGACAGGGGAGGGACGTTATGGCTACACCTTC. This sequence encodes CASSLTTGEGRYGYTF.

The CDR3 DNA reads TGTGCCAGCAGCCCAACTCGTGGGGGCTCTTACGAGCAGTACTTC. This translates into CASSPTRGGSYEQYF. The chain uses TRBV14 and TRBJ2-7; D is perhaps TRBD1 (6 bases). This CDR3 comprises 15 residues. Germline V gene sequence: CDR1 SGHDN, CDR2 FVKESK. The V gene lost 4 bases and the J gene lost 4 bases, with 17 bases spanning the gap.

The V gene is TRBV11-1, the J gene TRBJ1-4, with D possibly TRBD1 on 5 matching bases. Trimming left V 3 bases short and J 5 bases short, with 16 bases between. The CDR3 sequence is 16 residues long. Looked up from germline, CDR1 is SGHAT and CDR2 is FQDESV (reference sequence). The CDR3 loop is CASSLRGTGVNEKLFF. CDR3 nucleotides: TGTGCCAGCAGCTTGCGGGGGACGGGAGTGAATGAAAAACTGTTTTTT.

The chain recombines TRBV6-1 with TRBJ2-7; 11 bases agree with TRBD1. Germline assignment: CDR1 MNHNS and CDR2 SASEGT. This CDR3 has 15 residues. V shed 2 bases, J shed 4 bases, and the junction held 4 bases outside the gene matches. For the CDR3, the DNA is TGTGCCAGCAGTGAACAAGGGACAGGGGGTTACGAGCAGTACTTC. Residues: CASSEQGTGGYEQYF.

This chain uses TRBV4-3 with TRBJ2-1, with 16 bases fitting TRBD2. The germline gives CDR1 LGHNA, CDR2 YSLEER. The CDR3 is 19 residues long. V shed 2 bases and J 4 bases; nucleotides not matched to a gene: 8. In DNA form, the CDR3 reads TGCGCCAGCAGCCAATGGCGGATGGGACTAGCGGGGGGGTACAATGAGCAGTTCTTC. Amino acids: CASSQWRMGLAGGYNEQFF.

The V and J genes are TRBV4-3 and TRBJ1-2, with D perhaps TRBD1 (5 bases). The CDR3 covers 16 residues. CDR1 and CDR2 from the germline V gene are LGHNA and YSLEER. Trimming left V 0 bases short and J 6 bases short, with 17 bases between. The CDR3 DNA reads TGCGCCAGCAGCCAAGATCGTTTGGCAGGGTCCGATGGCTACACCTTC. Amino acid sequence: CASSQDRLAGSDGYTF.